The 28 T cell receptor beta chains below all came from one sample that was sequenced in a study of blood T cell repertoires in COVID-19. The protocol was immunoSEQ multiplex PCR, while the TCRdb copy is restricted to in-frame clones and leaves out a portion. The sample lists approximately 200,000 clones, about four fifths occurring once. Sequenced material: PBMCs or T cells enriched from blood (not recorded which). Receptors originate from a woman aged 40-49 years with acute COVID-19.

This clone came up once. Relative to the germline gene, one junction end is altered; a read error may explain this. The genes are TRBV7-2 and TRBJ1-2, with D possibly being TRBD1 (6 bases). Germline-derived CDR1 and CDR2 are SGHTA and FQGNSA. There are 12 residues in the CDR3. CDR3 bases: TGTGCCAGCAGCTTAAGGGGGAAGGGGGTTGCTTTC. Its translation is CASSLRGKGVAF.

This chain connects TRBV20-1 to TRBJ2-1; no clear D gene. Trimming pared 3 bases from V and 5 bases from J, leaving 5 bases between. This CDR3 contains 11 residues. Germline lookup yields CDR1 DFQATT and CDR2 SNEGSKA (reference sequence). CDR3 sequence: CSARGHNEQFF. CDR3 nucleotide sequence: TGCAGTGCTAGGGGCCACAATGAGCAGTTCTTC.

The V and J genes are TRBV6-2 or TRBV6-3 and TRBJ1-6; possibly TRBD1 for D (5 bases). CDR3 size: 15 residues. Germline V gene sequence: CDR1 MNHEY, CDR2 SVGEGT. The V gene lost 2 bases and the J gene lost 8 bases, with 13 bases spanning the gap. CDR3 DNA: TGTGCCAGCAGTTACCCCCAGGGTGATGATTCACCCCTCCACTTT. Its protein is CASSYPQGDDSPLHF.

This chain links TRBV11-2 with TRBJ1-4; unclear D gene. Germline CDR1 is SGHAT and CDR2 is FQNNGV. The CDR3 is made up of 13 amino acids. V dropped 5 bases and J dropped 8 bases, with 12 bases sitting between them. CDR3 sequence reads: CASSLNPKEKLFF. In nucleotides, the CDR3 is TGTGCCAGCAGCCTAAACCCCAAGGAAAAACTGTTTTTT.

This rearrangement joins TRBV30 to TRBJ1-2, with a tentative D call TRBD1 (5 bases). CDR3 length: 13 residues. Germline-derived CDR1 and CDR2 are GTSNPN and SVGIG (reference sequence). V shed 0 bases and J shed 3 bases, with 8 bases lying between them. The DNA of the CDR3 is TGTGCCTGGAGTGTATCAGGGTACTATGGCTACACCTTC. This encodes CAWSVSGYYGYTF.

The chain joins TRBV28 to TRBJ2-3; D unresolved. V lost 2 bases and J lost 8, with 8 bases in between. The CDR3 runs to 12 residues. CDR1 and CDR2 (germline): MDHEN, SYDVKM. CDR3 sequence (DNA): TGTGCCAGCAGTTTAGTACTACGTACGCAGTATTTT. This gives the protein CASSLVLRTQYF.

This clone was observed at least ten times. The chain employs TRBV24-1 and TRBJ2-1; 12 bases match TRBD2. This CDR3 is built from 15 residues. The germline CDR1 and CDR2 sequences are KGHDR and SFDVKD. V shed 3 bases, J shed 7 bases, and the junction held 3 bases outside the gene matches. The CDR3 reads CATSDPTSGRNEQFF. CDR3 sequence (DNA): TGTGCCACCAGTGATCCGACTAGCGGGAGAAATGAGCAGTTCTTC.

V is TRBV19 and J is TRBJ1-1, with TRBD1 matching 7 bases. Germline lookup yields CDR1 LNHDA and CDR2 SQIVND (reference sequence). The V and J ends lost 6 bases and 5 bases, in that order; junction bases with no gene match: 12. The CDR3 is 15 amino acids. The CDR3: CASSQLAGGRTEAFF. The CDR3 DNA reads TGTGCCAGTAGCCAACTCGCAGGGGGTAGGACTGAAGCTTTCTTT.

The chain is built from TRBV6-1 and TRBJ2-1; perhaps TRBD2 as D (5 bases). Deletions cut 1 base from V and 7 bases from J, with 11 bases between. This CDR3 has 14 residues. Germline V gene sequence: CDR1 MNHNS, CDR2 SASEGT. CDR3 loop: CASSEGGTGNEQFF. CDR3 DNA sequence: TGTGCCAGCAGTGAAGGCGGAACGGGGAATGAGCAGTTCTTC.

A word on this clone: Other DNA variants within this sample encode the same CDR3. CDR3 nucleotide sequence: TGTGCCAGCAGCGTAGTCGCGGGAGATACGCAGTATTTT. This encodes CASSVVAGDTQYF. This chain links TRBV9 with TRBJ2-3, with D possibly being TRBD2 (5 bases). Trimming removed 0 bases from V and 5 bases from J, with 7 bases in between. Looked up from germline, CDR1 is SGDLS and CDR2 is YYNGEE. This CDR3 is built from 13 residues.

J is TRBJ1-6 and V is TRBV15; tentative D call: TRBD1 (6 bases). This CDR3 region has 16 residues. V dropped 0 bases and J dropped 7 bases, with 13 bases sitting between them. CDR1 and CDR2 from the germline V gene are LNHNV and YYDKDF (reference sequence). The CDR3 reads CATSRDDYRGNSPLHF. In DNA, the CDR3 is TGTGCCACCAGCAGAGATGATTATAGGGGGAATTCACCCCTCCACTTT.

The chain recombines TRBV7-9 with TRBJ1-6; 9 bases match TRBD1. V dropped 1 base and J dropped 10; count of bases not matched to a gene: 5. Looked up from germline, CDR1 is SEHNR and CDR2 is FQNEAQ (reference sequence). This CDR3 comprises 15 residues. CDR3 sequence reads: CASSLGQGVSSPLHF. The CDR3 nucleotides read TGTGCCAGCAGCTTAGGACAGGGGGTTTCGTCACCCCTCCACTTT.

CDR3 bases: TGCGCCAGCACCCTTCTAGCGGGAGTTCGCAATGAGCAGTTCTTC. Its translation: CASTLLAGVRNEQFF. The genes are TRBV10-2 and TRBJ2-1, with 10 bases lining up with TRBD2. Germline values: CDR1 WSHSY, CDR2 SAAADI. The CDR3 runs 15 residues. V dropped 7 bases and J dropped 6; count of bases not matched to a gene: 9.

V gene TRBV11-2 combines with J gene TRBJ2-2, with D hard to call. The germline V and J ends were trimmed by 1 base and 8 bases, with 8 bases remaining between them. Germline CDR1 SGHAT, CDR2 FQNNGV. This CDR3 spans 13 amino acids. CDR3 nucleotides: TGTGCCAGCAGCTTAGTCCCTCCTGGGGAGCTGTTTTTT. Amino acids: CASSLVPPGELFF.

The chain joins TRBV5-6 to TRBJ1-1; D may be TRBD1 (5 bases). Trimming took off 3 bases at V and 4 bases at J, with 19 bases between the two ends. Germline-derived CDR1 and CDR2 are SGHDT and YYEEEE. The length of the CDR3 is 16 residues. CDR3 amino acids: CASSWAGGGRGTEAFF. CDR3 bases: TGTGCCAGCAGCTGGGCCGGCGGGGGTCGGGGCACTGAAGCTTTCTTT.

The V and J genes are TRBV11-2 and TRBJ1-5; 7 nucleotides align to TRBD1. The CDR3 totals 13 residues. Trimming at V came to 6 bases and at J to 6 bases, leaving 5 bases not matched to a gene. Germline V CDR1 and CDR2: SGHAT, FQNNGV. CDR3 loop: CASSRDSFQPQHF. CDR3 nucleotide sequence: TGTGCCAGCAGTCGGGACAGTTTTCAGCCCCAGCATTTT.

This sequence joins TRBV27 and TRBJ2-1; possibly TRBD2 for D (5 bases). Germline-derived CDR1 and CDR2 are MNHEY and SMNVEV (reference sequence). This CDR3 contains 15 residues. The germline V and J ends were trimmed by 2 bases and 4 bases, with 12 bases remaining between them. The CDR3 protein is CASSLRGGKYNEQFF. CDR3 in DNA: TGTGCCAGCAGTTTACGTGGAGGAAAGTACAATGAGCAGTTCTTC.

V gene TRBV14 combines with J gene TRBJ2-3; 7 positions agree with TRBD2. The CDR3 is 15 amino acids. The V gene end was trimmed by 4 bases and the J gene end by 3 bases; junction bases not matched to a gene: 7. From germline, CDR1 is SGHDN and CDR2 FVKESK. In nucleotides, the CDR3 is TGTGCCAGCAGCCTCCGGTGGGGGGGTACAGATACGCAGTATTTT. It translates to CASSLRWGGTDTQYF.

The genes are TRBV18 and TRBJ1-2; D is possibly TRBD1 (6 bases). Trimming took 5 bases from V and 3 from J, leaving 13 bases between them. The CDR3 consists of 14 residues. Germline-derived CDR1 and CDR2 are KGHSH and LQKENI. CDR3 DNA sequence: TGTGCCAGCTCAATGACAGGCGGAGACTATGGCTACACCTTC. This encodes CASSMTGGDYGYTF.

This chain links TRBV5-1 with TRBJ2-3; D is possibly TRBD1 (5 bases). Germline V lookup: CDR1 SGHRS, CDR2 YFSETQ. V was trimmed by 1 base and J by 0 bases, leaving 9 bases between them. The CDR3 runs 15 residues. CDR3 DNA: TGCGCCAGCAGCTTGTCTAGGGGCAGCACAGATACGCAGTATTTT. Its translation is CASSLSRGSTDTQYF.

V usage is TRBV19 and J usage is TRBJ2-5; TRBD2 aligns across 12 bases. The junction had 13 bases not matched to a gene; V was cut back by 4 bases and J by 7 bases. Germline CDR1 is LNHDA and CDR2 is SQIVND (reference sequence). CDR3 length equals 17 residues. The CDR3 loop is CASSTPGTSGRGGTQYF. CDR3 sequence (DNA): TGTGCCAGTAGTACCCCGGGGACTAGCGGGCGTGGAGGGACCCAGTACTTC. Full variable domain (rest looked up from reference TRBV19 and TRBJ2-5): DGGITQSPKYLFRKEGQNVTLSCEQNLNHDAMYWYRQDPGQGLRLIYYSQIVNDFQKGDIAEGYSVSREKKESFPLTVTSAQKNPTAFYLCASSTPGTSGRGGTQYFGPGTRLLVL.

The chain recombines TRBV5-1 with TRBJ2-3, with D possibly TRBD1 on 5 matching bases. CDR1 and CDR2 from the germline V gene are SGHRS and YFSETQ. This CDR3 contains 13 residues. The germline V and J ends were trimmed by 4 bases and 4 bases, with 10 bases remaining between them. The CDR3 sequence is CASSAQGADTQYF. As DNA, the CDR3 is TGCGCCAGCAGCGCCCAGGGCGCAGATACGCAGTATTTT.

The chain links TRBV5-6 to TRBJ2-5; 9 nucleotides align to TRBD2. The CDR3 loop spans 16 amino acids. Germline lookup yields CDR1 SGHDT and CDR2 YYEEEE. V was pared by 0 bases and J by 0 bases, with 3 bases of the junction left unmatched. The chain's CDR3 is CASSLVSGGYQETQYF. CDR3 bases: TGTGCCAGCAGCTTGGTGAGCGGGGGGTACCAAGAGACCCAGTACTTC.

The rearrangement links TRBV5-6 to TRBJ1-2; no reliable D call. The V end was cut by 2 bases, the J end by 8 bases, with 19 bases between. The length of the CDR3 is 15 residues. Germline CDR1 is SGHDT and CDR2 is YYEEEE. The CDR3 here is CASSFPNVTQRGYTF. The DNA of the CDR3 is TGTGCCAGCAGCTTCCCAAACGTCACCCAGCGGGGCTACACCTTC. Looking up the rest from reference TRBV5-6 and TRBJ1-2 gives the full variable domain: DAGVTQSPTHLIKTRGQQVTLRCSPKSGHDTVSWYQQALGQGPQFIFQYYEEEERQRGNFPDRFSGHQFPNYSSELNVNALLLGDSALYLCASSFPNVTQRGYTFGSGTRLTVV.

This chain connects TRBV9 to TRBJ1-2, with 9 bases that match TRBD1. Germline values: CDR1 SGDLS, CDR2 YYNGEE. The CDR3 spans 15 residues. V was pared by 6 bases and J by 7 bases, with 13 bases of the junction left unmatched. The DNA for the CDR3 is TGTGCCAGCACCCCAGAGCCGGGACAGGGTGCTGGCTACACCTTC. Protein sequence: CASTPEPGQGAGYTF.

This sequence joins TRBV5-6 and TRBJ2-3; 11 bases are shared with TRBD2. The CDR3 is 15 amino acids. CDR1 and CDR2 from the germline V gene are SGHDT and YYEEEE. Trimming took 3 bases from V and 0 from J; bases not matched to a gene: 0. The CDR3 bases are TGTGCCAGCAGCTGGACTAGCGGGAGCACAGATACGCAGTATTTT. Translation gives CASSWTSGSTDTQYF.

The rearrangement links TRBV11-2 to TRBJ1-1; no definite D call. CDR3 length: 12 residues. CDR1 is SGHAT, CDR2 FQNNGV, per germline. The V end lost 3 bases, the J end lost 5 bases, and 7 bases lay between the germline ends. The CDR3 protein is CASSLGVTEAFF. CDR3 sequence (DNA): TGTGCCAGCAGCTTGGGAGTGACTGAAGCTTTCTTT.

This chain uses TRBV29-1 with TRBJ2-3; D perhaps matches TRBD2 (7 bases). CDR1 and CDR2 (germline): SQVTM, ANQGSEA. Trimming took off 3 bases at V and 0 bases at J, with 10 bases between the two ends. There are 14 residues in the CDR3. The CDR3 nucleotides read TGCAGCGTTGAGGGGGGGGCTAGCACAGATACGCAGTATTTT. It encodes CSVEGGASTDTQYF.